Presented here are 20 T cell receptor beta chains from one specimen sequenced in a study of blood T cell repertoires in COVID-19. Clones were read by immunoSEQ multiplex PCR, and TCRdb kept only the in-frame ones, dropping some. The data show roughly 130,000 clones, with roughly 80% seen just once and over 2.5% held by the top ten. What was sequenced was peripheral blood. These receptors were obtained from a woman older than 75 with acute or convalescent COVID-19.

This chain connects TRBV7-2 to TRBJ1-2; D is possibly TRBD1 (6 bases). The V and J ends lost 5 bases and 4 bases respectively, with 11 bases between them. The CDR3 runs to 13 residues. Germline CDR1 SGHTA, CDR2 FQGNSA. This chain's CDR3 is CASSQDRVYGYTF. In DNA form, the CDR3 reads TGTGCCAGCAGCCAGGACAGAGTCTATGGCTACACCTTC.

The gene calls are TRBV7-2 and TRBJ2-5, with 11 nucleotides matching TRBD1. Germline loops: CDR1 SGHTA, CDR2 FQGNSA. Unmatched junction bases numbered 7, after V lost 3 bases and J lost 4 bases. The CDR3 has 16 amino acids. The CDR3 here is CASSFTTGQGGETQYF. DNA for the CDR3: TGTGCCAGCAGCTTCACGACGGGACAGGGGGGAGAGACCCAGTACTTC.

The genes are TRBV4-1 and TRBJ2-3; no definite D call. Deletions cut 0 bases from V and 0 bases from J, with 13 bases between. The CDR3 extends over 17 amino acids. Germline V gene lookup returns CDR1 MGHRA and CDR2 YSYEKL. The DNA for the CDR3 is TGCGCCAGCAGCCAAGATAGAAGCCCAACTAGCACAGATACGCAGTATTTT. Its translation: CASSQDRSPTSTDTQYF.

This clone was seen a few times. The chain employs TRBV29-1 and TRBJ2-1, with TRBD2 matching 9 bases. Germline assignment: CDR1 SQVTM and CDR2 ANQGSEA. The CDR3 is 16 amino acids. Trimming took 7 bases from V and 4 from J; bases not matched to a gene: 14. CDR3: CSGSGGPAAIYNEQFF. The DNA for the CDR3 is TGCAGCGGCAGCGGGGGGCCCGCTGCTATTTACAATGAGCAGTTCTTC.

The chain employs TRBV19 and TRBJ2-7; 8 positions match TRBD2. Germline trimming cut 5 bases from V and 0 bases from J; bases unmatched to any gene: 9. The germline V gene has CDR1 LNHDA and CDR2 SQIVND (reference sequence). CDR3 size: 16 residues. The chain's CDR3 is CASSGIGLAYSYEQYF. As DNA, the CDR3 is TGTGCCAGTAGTGGAATTGGACTAGCTTACTCCTACGAGCAGTACTTC.

This clone appeared once. The V and J genes are TRBV10-2 and TRBJ1-6; TRBD1 might be the D (6 bases). V lost 4 bases and J 8 bases, leaving 12 bases between the germline ends. Looked up from germline, CDR1 is WSHSY and CDR2 is SAAADI. The CDR3 length is 14 residues. This chain's CDR3 is CASSVQGRDSPLHF. The CDR3 bases are TGCGCCAGCAGTGTTCAGGGGAGGGATTCACCCCTCCACTTT.

The rearrangement uses TRBV2 and TRBJ1-6; 7 bases are a match to TRBD1. Trimming at V came to 5 bases and at J to 8 bases, leaving 6 bases not matched to a gene. This CDR3 is 14 amino acids long. Germline CDR1 reads SNHLY; CDR2 reads FYNNEI. The CDR3 sequence is CASSLRGADSPLHF. As DNA, the CDR3 is TGTGCCAGCAGTCTCAGGGGGGCGGATTCACCCCTCCACTTT.

The V call is TRBV3-1 (or the pseudogene TRBV3-2), the J call TRBJ2-7, with D tentatively TRBD1 (6 bases). Between the trimmed V and J ends, which lost 1 base and 7 bases, there was a span of 14 bases. Germline V gives CDR1 LGHDT, CDR2 YNNKEL (reference sequence). This CDR3 has 14 residues. The chain's CDR3 is CASSQGNRVKEQYF. CDR3 DNA: TGTGCCAGCAGCCAAGGAAACAGGGTAAAAGAGCAGTACTTC.

V is TRBV5-6 and J is TRBJ1-2, with D tentatively TRBD1 (5 bases). Trimming shortened V by 4 bases and J by 3 bases, and 16 bases separated the two germline ends. The CDR3 totals 15 residues. Germline assignment: CDR1 SGHDT and CDR2 YYEEEE. CDR3 coding DNA: TGTGCCAGCAGCCGACAGATCGCCCTTTACTATGGCTACACCTTC. Translated: CASSRQIALYYGYTF.

V and J are TRBV5-1 and TRBJ2-2; 11 bases agree with TRBD2. The J segment lost 5 bases and the V segment lost 0 bases, leaving 3 bases of the junction unmatched. Germline loops: CDR1 SGHRS, CDR2 YFSETQ. The CDR3 consists of 16 residues. CDR3 amino acids: CASSLATSGVTGELFF. CDR3 coding DNA: TGCGCCAGCAGCTTGGCGACTAGCGGGGTTACCGGGGAGCTGTTTTTT.

This clone was found a few times. The CDR3 DNA is TGTGCCAGCAGCTTAAATATCAGAGGAAACACCATATATTTT. Its protein product is CASSLNIRGNTIYF. The chain recombines TRBV7-9 with TRBJ1-3; D is undetermined. CDR3 length: 14 amino acids. Germline V lookup: CDR1 SEHNR, CDR2 FQNEAQ (reference sequence). V was shortened by 2 bases and J by 4 bases, with 9 bases between the two germline ends.

Here the CDR3 DNA reads TGTGCCAGCAGTTACGGCGGGGGGGACTCCTACGAGCAGTACTTC. It specifies CASSYGGGDSYEQYF. This chain connects TRBV6-6 to TRBJ2-7, with 9 bases that match TRBD2. V gave up 2 bases and J gave up 0 bases; unmatched junction bases: 2. The V gene's germline CDR1 is MNHNY and CDR2 SVGAGI (reference sequence). This CDR3 region has 15 residues.

This chain links TRBV4-3 with TRBJ1-3, with 7 bases lining up with TRBD1. Germline CDR1 LGHNA, CDR2 YSLEER. V lost 5 bases and J lost 0; bases outside the gene matches: 7. This CDR3 is built from 16 residues. CDR3 sequence: CASSRDRVSSGNTIYF. CDR3 bases: TGCGCCAGCAGCAGGGACAGAGTTAGCTCTGGAAACACCATATATTTT.

This clone showed up just once. The chain recombines TRBV11-3 with TRBJ2-5; 9 bases fit TRBD1. Germline V gives CDR1 SGHNT, CDR2 YENEEA. The V gene end was trimmed by 1 base and the J gene end by 2 bases; junction bases not matched to a gene: 2. CDR3 length equals 15 residues. DNA of the CDR3: TGTGCCAGCAGCTTAGGGACAGGGGATCAAGAGACCCAGTACTTC. The encoded protein is CASSLGTGDQETQYF. The whole variable domain, filled in from reference TRBV11-3 and TRBJ2-5, reads EAGVVQSPRYKIIEKKQPVAFWCNPISGHNTLYWYLQNLGQGPELLIRYENEEAVDDSQLPKDRFSAERLKGVDSTLKIQPAELGDSAVYLCASSLGTGDQETQYFGPGTRLLVL.

The chain employs TRBV19 and TRBJ2-5, with 7 bases matching TRBD2. Losses at the gene ends were 0 bases for V and 1 base for J; bases not matched to a gene: 2. This CDR3 is 15 amino acids long. The germline V gene encodes CDR1 LNHDA and CDR2 SQIVND (reference sequence). CDR3 DNA: TGTGCCAGTAGTATAGAGGGACTACCCCAAGAGACCCAGTACTTC. Its translation: CASSIEGLPQETQYF.

This rearrangement joins TRBV15 to TRBJ1-3; D possibly corresponds to TRBD1 (5 bases). V was cut by 0 bases and J by 2 bases, with 8 bases left in between. The germline CDR1 and CDR2 sequences are LNHNV and YYDKDF (reference sequence). This CDR3 has 15 residues. For the CDR3, the DNA is TGTGCCACCAGCAGAGATCGGGGGACTGGAAACACCATATATTTT. It is translated as CATSRDRGTGNTIYF.

This clone was seen once. The V gene is TRBV29-1, the J gene TRBJ1-3, with D possibly TRBD1 on 6 matching bases. The germline V gene encodes CDR1 SQVTM and CDR2 ANQGSEA. V lost 7 bases, J lost 0 bases, and 10 bases lay in between. The CDR3 loop spans 13 amino acids. The CDR3 nucleotides read TGCAGCGCCTCAGGGGACTCTGGAAACACCATATATTTT. Its translation: CSASGDSGNTIYF.

This clone was found a few times. CDR3: CASSLTGEQAGNTIYF. CDR3 nucleotides: TGTGCCAGCAGTCTCACAGGGGAGCAGGCTGGAAACACCATATATTTT. The chain uses TRBV28 and TRBJ1-3, with 7 bases that match TRBD1. This CDR3 has 16 amino acids. Germline V gene data show CDR1 as MDHEN and CDR2 as SYDVKM. V dropped 5 bases and J dropped 2; count of bases not matched to a gene: 9.

J is TRBJ2-1 and V is TRBV29-1; tentatively, D is TRBD1 (6 bases). V lost 3 bases, J lost 4 bases, and 10 bases lay in between. Germline V gene data show CDR1 as SQVTM and CDR2 as ANQGSEA. The CDR3 length is 13 residues. CDR3 amino acids: CSVEAGAYNEQFF. CDR3 in DNA: TGCAGCGTTGAGGCAGGGGCGTACAATGAGCAGTTCTTC.

The J gene is TRBJ1-2, the V gene TRBV2; D is possibly TRBD1 (5 bases). The CDR3 contains 14 residues. CDR1 and CDR2 (germline): SNHLY, FYNNEI. V was pared by 2 bases and J by 7 bases, with 14 bases between. As DNA, the CDR3 is TGTGCCAGCAGTGAAATAAGGGACGGGAGTGGCTACACCTTC. It codes for CASSEIRDGSGYTF.